This TCR beta chain appears in the sequencing data of a study of graft-versus-host responses after intestinal transplantation. TCRdb's table, derived via immunoSEQ multiplex PCR, lists solely in-frame clones and lacks some. The sample has about 45,000 clones; roughly nine tenths are singletons. Trimming removed 1 base from V and 8 bases from J, with 6 bases in between. CDR3 length: 11 amino acids. Looked up from germline, CDR1 is SGHNT and CDR2 is YYREEE (reference sequence). Study observations and caveats: Ileal or blood samples showed some GvH clones first, and such clones were also found in recipient marrow.

Comments on this clone: Its antigen is not known.

The chain couples TRBV5-4 to TRBJ1-1; D not certain. The receptor comes from a human patient who received an intestinal transplant, so some T cells may come from the graft donor. The sequencing used PBMCs, collected 524 days after transplant. CDR3 sequence (DNA): TGTGCCAGCAGCTTGTTGGGGGAAGCTTTCTTT. Its translation: CASSLLGEAFF.